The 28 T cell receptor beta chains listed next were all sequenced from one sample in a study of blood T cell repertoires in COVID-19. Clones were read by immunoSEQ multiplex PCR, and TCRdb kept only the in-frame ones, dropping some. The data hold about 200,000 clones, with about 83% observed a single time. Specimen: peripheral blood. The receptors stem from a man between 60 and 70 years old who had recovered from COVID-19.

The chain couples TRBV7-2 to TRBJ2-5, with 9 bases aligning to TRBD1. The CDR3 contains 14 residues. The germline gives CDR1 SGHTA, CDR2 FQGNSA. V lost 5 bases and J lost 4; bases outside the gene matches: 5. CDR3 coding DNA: TGTGCCAGCAGCCAAGGACAGGGGACAGAGACCCAGTACTTC. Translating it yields CASSQGQGTETQYF.

CDR3 DNA sequence: TGTGCCAGCAGCTTGGGTTTACTGCCCCGAGAGAATGAGCAGTTCTTC. Its translation: CASSLGLLPRENEQFF. The chain recombines TRBV5-6 with TRBJ2-1, with D unclear. The CDR3 sequence is 16 residues long. The V gene's germline CDR1 is SGHDT and CDR2 YYEEEE. The ends were cut back, 0 bases at V and 7 bases at J, with 17 bases in the middle.

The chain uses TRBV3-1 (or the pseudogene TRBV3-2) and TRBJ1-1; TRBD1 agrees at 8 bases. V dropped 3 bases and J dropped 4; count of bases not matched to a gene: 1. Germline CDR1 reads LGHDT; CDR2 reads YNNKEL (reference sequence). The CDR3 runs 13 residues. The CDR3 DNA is TGTGCCAGCAGCCAGGACAGGGTCACTGAAGCTTTCTTT. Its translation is CASSQDRVTEAFF.

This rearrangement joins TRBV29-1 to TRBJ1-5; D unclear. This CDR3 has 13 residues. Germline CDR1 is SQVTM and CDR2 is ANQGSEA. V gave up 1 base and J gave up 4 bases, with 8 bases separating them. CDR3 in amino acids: CSVEVAENQPQHF. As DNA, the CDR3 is TGCAGCGTTGAAGTTGCCGAGAATCAGCCCCAGCATTTT.

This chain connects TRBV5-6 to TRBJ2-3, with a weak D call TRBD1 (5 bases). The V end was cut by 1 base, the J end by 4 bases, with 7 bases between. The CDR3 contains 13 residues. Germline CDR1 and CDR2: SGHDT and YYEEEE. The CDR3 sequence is CASSLTGPDTQYF. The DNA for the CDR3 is TGTGCCAGCAGCTTGACAGGTCCAGATACGCAGTATTTT.

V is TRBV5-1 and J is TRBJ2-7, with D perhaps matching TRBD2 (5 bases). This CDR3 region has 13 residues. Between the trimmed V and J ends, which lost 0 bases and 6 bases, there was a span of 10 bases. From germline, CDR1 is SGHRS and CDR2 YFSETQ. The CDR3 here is CASSLAGSSEQYF. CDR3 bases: TGCGCCAGCAGCTTGGCGGGGTCGTCCGAGCAGTACTTC.

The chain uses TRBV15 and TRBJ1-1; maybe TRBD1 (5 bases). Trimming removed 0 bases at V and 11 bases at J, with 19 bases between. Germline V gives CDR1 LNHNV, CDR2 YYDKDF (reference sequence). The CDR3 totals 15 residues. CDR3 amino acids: CATSRDKAAREGAFF. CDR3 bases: TGTGCCACCAGCAGAGATAAGGCGGCCAGGGAAGGGGCTTTCTTT. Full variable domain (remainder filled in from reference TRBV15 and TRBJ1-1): DAMVIQNPRYQVTQFGKPVTLSCSQTLNHNVMYWYQQKSSQAPKLLFHYYDKDFNNEADTPDNFQSRRPNTSFCFLDIRSPGLGDTAMYLCATSRDKAAREGAFFGQGTRLTVV.

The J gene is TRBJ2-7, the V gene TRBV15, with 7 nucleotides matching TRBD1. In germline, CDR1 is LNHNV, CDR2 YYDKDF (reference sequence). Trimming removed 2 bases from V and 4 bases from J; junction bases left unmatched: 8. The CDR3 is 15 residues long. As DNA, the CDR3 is TGTGCCACCAGCAGACGGTTCGGGACAGAGTACGAGCAGTACTTC. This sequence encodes CATSRRFGTEYEQYF.

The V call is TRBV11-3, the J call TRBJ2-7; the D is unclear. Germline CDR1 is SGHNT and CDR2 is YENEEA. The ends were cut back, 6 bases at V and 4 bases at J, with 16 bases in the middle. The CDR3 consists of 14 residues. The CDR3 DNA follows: TGTGCCAGCAGGATGGAGACCCTCCCGTACGAGCAGTACTTC. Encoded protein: CASRMETLPYEQYF.

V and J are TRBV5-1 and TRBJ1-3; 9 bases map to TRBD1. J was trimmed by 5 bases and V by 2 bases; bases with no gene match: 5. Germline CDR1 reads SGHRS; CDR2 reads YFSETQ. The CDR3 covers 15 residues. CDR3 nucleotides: TGCGCCAGCAGCTTAGGACAGGGGCTACGAAACACCATATATTTT. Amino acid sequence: CASSLGQGLRNTIYF.

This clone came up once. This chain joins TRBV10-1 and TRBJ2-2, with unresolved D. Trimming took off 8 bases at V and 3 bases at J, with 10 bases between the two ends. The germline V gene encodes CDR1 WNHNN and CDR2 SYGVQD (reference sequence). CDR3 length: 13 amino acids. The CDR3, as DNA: TGCGCCAGCTCAGACACCCACACCGGGGAGCTGTTTTTT. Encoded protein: CASSDTHTGELFF.

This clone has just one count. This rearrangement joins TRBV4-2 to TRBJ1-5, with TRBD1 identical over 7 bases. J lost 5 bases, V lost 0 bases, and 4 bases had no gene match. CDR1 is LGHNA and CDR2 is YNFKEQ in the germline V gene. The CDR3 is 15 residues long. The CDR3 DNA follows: TGTGCCAGCAGCCAAGAGACAGGGCGATATCAGCCCCAGCATTTT. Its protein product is CASSQETGRYQPQHF.

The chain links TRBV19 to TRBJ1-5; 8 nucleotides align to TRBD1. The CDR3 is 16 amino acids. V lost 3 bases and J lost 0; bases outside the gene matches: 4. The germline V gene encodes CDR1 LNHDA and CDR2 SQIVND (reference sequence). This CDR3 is CASSILTGDSNQPQHF. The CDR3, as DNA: TGTGCCAGTAGTATCCTGACAGGGGATAGCAATCAGCCCCAGCATTTT.

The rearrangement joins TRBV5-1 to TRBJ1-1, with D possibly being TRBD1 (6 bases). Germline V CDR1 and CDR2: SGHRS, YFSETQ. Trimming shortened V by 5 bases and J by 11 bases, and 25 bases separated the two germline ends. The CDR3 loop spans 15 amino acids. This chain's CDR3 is CASRSLGMSGQGAFF. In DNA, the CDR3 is TGCGCCAGCAGAAGTCTGGGGATGTCGGGGCAGGGGGCTTTCTTT.

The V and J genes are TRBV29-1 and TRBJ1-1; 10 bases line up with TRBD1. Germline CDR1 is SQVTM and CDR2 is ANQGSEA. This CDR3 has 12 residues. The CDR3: CITDRGDTEAFF. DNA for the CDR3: TGCATCACGGACAGGGGGGACACTGAAGCTTTCTTT.

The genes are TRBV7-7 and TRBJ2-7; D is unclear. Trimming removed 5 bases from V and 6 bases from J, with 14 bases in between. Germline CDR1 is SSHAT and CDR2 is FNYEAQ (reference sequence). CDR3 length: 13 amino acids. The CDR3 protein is CASSPITSGEQYF. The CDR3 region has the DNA TGTGCCAGCAGCCCTATCACCTCAGGCGAGCAGTACTTC.

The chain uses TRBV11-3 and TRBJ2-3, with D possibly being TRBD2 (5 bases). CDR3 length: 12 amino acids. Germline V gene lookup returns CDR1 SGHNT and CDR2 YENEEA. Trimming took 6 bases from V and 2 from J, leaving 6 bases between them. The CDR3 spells CASRDFTDTQYF. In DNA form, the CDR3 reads TGTGCCAGCAGGGACTTCACAGATACGCAGTATTTT.

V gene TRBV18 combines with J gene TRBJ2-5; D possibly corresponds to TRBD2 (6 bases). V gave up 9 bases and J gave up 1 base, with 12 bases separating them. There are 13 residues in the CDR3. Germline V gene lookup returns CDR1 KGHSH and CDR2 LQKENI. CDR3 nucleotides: TGTGCCAGTTCAGCAGCGGGCCAAGAGACCCAGTACTTC. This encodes CASSAAGQETQYF.

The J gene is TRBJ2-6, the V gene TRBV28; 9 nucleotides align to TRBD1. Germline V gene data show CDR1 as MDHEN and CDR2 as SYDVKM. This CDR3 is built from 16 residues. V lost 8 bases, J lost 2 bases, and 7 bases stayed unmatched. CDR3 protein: CASETQGATGANVLTF. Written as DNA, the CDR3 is TGTGCCAGCGAGACACAGGGGGCAACTGGGGCCAACGTCCTGACTTTC.

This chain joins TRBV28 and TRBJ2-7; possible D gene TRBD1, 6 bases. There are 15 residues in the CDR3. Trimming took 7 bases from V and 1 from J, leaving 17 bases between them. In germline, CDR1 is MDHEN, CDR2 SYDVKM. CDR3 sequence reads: CASNGSGQRSYEQYF. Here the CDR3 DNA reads TGTGCCAGCAACGGGTCAGGACAGAGGTCCTACGAGCAGTACTTC.

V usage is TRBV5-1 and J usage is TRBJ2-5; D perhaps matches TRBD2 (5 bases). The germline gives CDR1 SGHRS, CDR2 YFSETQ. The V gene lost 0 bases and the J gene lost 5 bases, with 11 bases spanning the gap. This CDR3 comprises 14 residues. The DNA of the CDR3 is TGCGCCAGCAGCTTGGGTCCTACGGGGGAGACCCAGTACTTC. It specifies CASSLGPTGETQYF. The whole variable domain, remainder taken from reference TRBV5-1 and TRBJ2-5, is KAGVTQTPRYLIKTRGQQVTLSCSPISGHRSVSWYQQTPGQGLQFLFEYFSETQRNKGNFPGRFSGRQFSNSRSEMNVSTLELGDSALYLCASSLGPTGETQYFGPGTRLLVL.

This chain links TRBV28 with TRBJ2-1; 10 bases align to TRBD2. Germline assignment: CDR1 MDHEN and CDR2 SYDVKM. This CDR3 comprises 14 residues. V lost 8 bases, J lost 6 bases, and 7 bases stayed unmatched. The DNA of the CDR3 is TGTGCCAGCCTGCGACTAGCGGGTGGCAATGAGCAGTTCTTC. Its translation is CASLRLAGGNEQFF.

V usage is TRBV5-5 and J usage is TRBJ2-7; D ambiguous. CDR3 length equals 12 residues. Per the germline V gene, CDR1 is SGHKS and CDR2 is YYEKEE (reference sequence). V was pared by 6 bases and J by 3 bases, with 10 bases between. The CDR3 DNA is TGTGCCAGCAAGGAACAGATCTACGAGCAGTACTTC. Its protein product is CASKEQIYEQYF.

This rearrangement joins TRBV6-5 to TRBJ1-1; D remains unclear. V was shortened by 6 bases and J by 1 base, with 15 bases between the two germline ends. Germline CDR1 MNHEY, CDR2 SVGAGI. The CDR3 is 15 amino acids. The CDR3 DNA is TGTGCCAGCAGACTTAGCGACCCCCGGAACACTGAAGCTTTCTTT. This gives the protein CASRLSDPRNTEAFF.

This CDR3 is CASTERPGQPNTGELFF. The CDR3 DNA reads TGTGCCAGCACCGAGCGACCGGGACAACCGAACACCGGGGAGCTGTTTTTT. The J gene is TRBJ2-2, the V gene TRBV11-2, with D tentatively TRBD1 (6 bases). CDR3 length: 17 residues. Germline V gene lookup returns CDR1 SGHAT and CDR2 FQNNGV. Between the trimmed V and J ends, which lost 7 bases and 0 bases, there was a span of 18 bases.

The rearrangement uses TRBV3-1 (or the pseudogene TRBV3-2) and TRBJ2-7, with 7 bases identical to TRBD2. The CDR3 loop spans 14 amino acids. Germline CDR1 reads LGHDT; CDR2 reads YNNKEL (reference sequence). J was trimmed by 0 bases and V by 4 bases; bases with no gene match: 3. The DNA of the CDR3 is TGTGCCAGCAGCCCTCGGGGGGACTCCTACGAGCAGTACTTC. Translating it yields CASSPRGDSYEQYF.

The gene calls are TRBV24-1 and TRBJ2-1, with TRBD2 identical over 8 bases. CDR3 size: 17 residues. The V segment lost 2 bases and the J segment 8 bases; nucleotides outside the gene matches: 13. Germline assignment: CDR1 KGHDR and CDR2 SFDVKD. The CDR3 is CATSDSRGDPSGDEQFF. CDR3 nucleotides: TGTGCCACCAGTGATTCGCGGGGGGACCCATCCGGGGATGAGCAGTTCTTC.

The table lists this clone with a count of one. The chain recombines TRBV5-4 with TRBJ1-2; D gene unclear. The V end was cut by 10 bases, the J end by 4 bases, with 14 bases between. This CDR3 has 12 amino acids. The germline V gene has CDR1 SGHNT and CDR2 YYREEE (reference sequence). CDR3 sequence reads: CAAGRAGYGYTF. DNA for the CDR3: TGTGCCGCCGGGAGGGCCGGCTATGGCTACACCTTC.